This TCR beta chain was sequenced for a study of graft-versus-host responses after intestinal transplantation. Across the whole study: Multivisceral, liver-intestinal, or isolated intestinal transplants were received by the recipients. Every recipient had anti-thymocyte globulin induction and approximately 3 years of tacrolimus plus steroids.

The assay was immunoSEQ multiplex PCR, and TCRdb's table has in-frame clones only and misses some. The table shows 15,000 to 20,000 clones, with roughly 86% occurring only once. By its share, this clone is hyperexpanded. Its antigen is unknown. Distinct nucleotide sequences in the sample also encode this CDR3. The germline V and J ends were trimmed by 8 bases and 9 bases, with 11 bases remaining between them. The CDR3 is 11 amino acids. CDR1 LNHDA and CDR2 SQIVND come from the germline V gene (reference sequence). Overall study results and limits: Early HvG declines after transplant were associated with peak circulating GvH clone levels.

This receptor was identified in a human patient who received an intestinal transplant, so some T cells may come from the graft donor. The sample here was bone marrow, taken roughly 19 weeks after transplant. The V gene is TRBV19, the J gene TRBJ1-3, with a weak D call TRBD1 (5 bases). The CDR3 loop is CASGTISTIYF. CDR3 nucleotides: TGTGCCAGTGGGACGATAAGCACCATATATTTT.